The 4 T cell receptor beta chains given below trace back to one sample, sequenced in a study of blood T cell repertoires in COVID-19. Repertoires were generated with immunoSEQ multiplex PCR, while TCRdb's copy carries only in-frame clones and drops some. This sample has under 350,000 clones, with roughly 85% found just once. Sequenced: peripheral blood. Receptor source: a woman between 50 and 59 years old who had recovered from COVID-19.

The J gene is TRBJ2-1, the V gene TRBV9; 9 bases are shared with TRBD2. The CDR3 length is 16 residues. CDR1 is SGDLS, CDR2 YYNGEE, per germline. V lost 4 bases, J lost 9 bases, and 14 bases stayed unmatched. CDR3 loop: CASSPPASGVGFEQFF. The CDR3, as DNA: TGTGCCAGCAGCCCGCCGGCTAGCGGGGTGGGTTTTGAGCAGTTCTTC.

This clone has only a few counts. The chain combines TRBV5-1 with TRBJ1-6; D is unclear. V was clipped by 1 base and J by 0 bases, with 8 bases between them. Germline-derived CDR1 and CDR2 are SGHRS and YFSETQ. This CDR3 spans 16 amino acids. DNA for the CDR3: TGCGCCAGCAGCTTGAGGGAGAGCTCCTATAATTCACCCCTCCACTTT. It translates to CASSLRESSYNSPLHF.

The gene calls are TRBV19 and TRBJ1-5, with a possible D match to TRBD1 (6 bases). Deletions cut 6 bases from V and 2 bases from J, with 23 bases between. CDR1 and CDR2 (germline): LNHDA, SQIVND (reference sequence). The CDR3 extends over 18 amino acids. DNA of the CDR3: TGTGCCAGTAGCCCCCGACGGGGGGCGGGAAAAGGCAATCAGCCCCAGCATTTT. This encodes CASSPRRGAGKGNQPQHF.

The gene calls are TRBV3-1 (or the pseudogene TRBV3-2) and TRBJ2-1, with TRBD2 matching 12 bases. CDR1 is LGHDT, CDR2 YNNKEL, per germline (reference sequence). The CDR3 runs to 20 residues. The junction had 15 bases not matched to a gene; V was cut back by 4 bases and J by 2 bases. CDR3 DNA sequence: TGTGCCAGCAGCCCCTACATCGGGAGGCTAGCGGGGGGGCCCTACAATGAGCAGTTCTTC. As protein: CASSPYIGRLAGGPYNEQFF.